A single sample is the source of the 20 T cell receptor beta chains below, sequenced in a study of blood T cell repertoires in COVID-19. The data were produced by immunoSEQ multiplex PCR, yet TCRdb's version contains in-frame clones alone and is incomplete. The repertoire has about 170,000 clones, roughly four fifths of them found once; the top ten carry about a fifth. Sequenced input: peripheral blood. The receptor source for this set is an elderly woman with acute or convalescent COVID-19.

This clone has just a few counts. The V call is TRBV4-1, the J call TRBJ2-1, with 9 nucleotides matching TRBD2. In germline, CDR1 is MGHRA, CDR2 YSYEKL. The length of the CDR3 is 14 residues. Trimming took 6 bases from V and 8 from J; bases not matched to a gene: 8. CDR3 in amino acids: CASSRPGTSHEQFF. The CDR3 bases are TGCGCCAGCAGTCGCCCCGGGACTAGCCATGAGCAGTTCTTC.

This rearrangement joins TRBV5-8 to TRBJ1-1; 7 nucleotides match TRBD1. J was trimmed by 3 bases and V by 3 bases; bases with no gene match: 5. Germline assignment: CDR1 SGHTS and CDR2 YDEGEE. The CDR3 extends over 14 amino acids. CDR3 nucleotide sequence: TGTGCCAGCAGCTCTGACGACAGGGACACTGAAGCTTTCTTT. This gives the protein CASSSDDRDTEAFF. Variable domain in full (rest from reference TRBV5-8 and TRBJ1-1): EAGVTQSPTHLIKTRGQQATLRCSPISGHTSVYWYQQALGLGLQFLLWYDEGEERNRGNFPPRFSGRQFPNYSSELNVNALELEDSALYLCASSSDDRDTEAFFGQGTRLTVV.

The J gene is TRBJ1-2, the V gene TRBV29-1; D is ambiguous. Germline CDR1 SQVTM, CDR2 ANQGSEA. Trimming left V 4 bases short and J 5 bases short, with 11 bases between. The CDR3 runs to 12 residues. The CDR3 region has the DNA TGCAGCGTTGTGCGGCCAGATTATGGCTACACCTTC. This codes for CSVVRPDYGYTF.

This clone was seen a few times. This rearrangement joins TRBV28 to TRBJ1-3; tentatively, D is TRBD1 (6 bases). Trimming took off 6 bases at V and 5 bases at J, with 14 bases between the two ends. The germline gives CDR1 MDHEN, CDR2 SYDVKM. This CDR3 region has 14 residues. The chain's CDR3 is CASRPPGARNTIYF. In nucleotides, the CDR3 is TGTGCCAGCAGACCCCCAGGGGCGAGAAACACCATATATTTT.

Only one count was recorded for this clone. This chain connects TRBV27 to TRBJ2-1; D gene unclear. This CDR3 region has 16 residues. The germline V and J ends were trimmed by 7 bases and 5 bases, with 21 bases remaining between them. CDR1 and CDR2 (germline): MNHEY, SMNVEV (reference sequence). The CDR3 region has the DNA TGTGCCAGCATTAGAATGCCCAATGAGGCGCACAATGAGCAGTTCTTC. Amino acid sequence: CASIRMPNEAHNEQFF.

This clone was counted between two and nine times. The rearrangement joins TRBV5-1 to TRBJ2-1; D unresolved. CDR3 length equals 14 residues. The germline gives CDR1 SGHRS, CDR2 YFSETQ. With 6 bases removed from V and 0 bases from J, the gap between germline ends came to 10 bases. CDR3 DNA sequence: TGCGCCAGCACACCCCCGGGCTCCTACAATGAGCAGTTCTTC. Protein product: CASTPPGSYNEQFF. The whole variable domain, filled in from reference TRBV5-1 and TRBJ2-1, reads KAGVTQTPRYLIKTRGQQVTLSCSPISGHRSVSWYQQTPGQGLQFLFEYFSETQRNKGNFPGRFSGRQFSNSRSEMNVSTLELGDSALYLCASTPPGSYNEQFFGPGTRLTVL.

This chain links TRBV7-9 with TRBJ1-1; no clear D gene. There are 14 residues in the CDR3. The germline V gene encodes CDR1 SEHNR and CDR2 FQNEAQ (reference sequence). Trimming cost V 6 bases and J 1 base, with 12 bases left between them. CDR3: CASSRRAENTEAFF. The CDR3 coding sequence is TGTGCCAGCAGTCGGAGGGCAGAGAACACTGAAGCTTTCTTT.

The CDR3 nucleotides read TGCGCCAGCAGCTCCATGGACAGGAGGACAGATACGCAGTATTTT. Its protein is CASSSMDRRTDTQYF. V usage is TRBV5-1 and J usage is TRBJ2-3; TRBD1 agrees at 7 bases. CDR3 length: 15 residues. The germline V gene has CDR1 SGHRS and CDR2 YFSETQ. The J segment lost 3 bases and the V segment lost 3 bases, leaving 7 bases of the junction unmatched.

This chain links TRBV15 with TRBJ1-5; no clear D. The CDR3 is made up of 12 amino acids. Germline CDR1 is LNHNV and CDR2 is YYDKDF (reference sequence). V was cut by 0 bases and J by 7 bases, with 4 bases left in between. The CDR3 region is CATSRDLQPQHF. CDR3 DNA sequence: TGTGCCACCAGCAGAGATCTACAGCCCCAGCATTTT.

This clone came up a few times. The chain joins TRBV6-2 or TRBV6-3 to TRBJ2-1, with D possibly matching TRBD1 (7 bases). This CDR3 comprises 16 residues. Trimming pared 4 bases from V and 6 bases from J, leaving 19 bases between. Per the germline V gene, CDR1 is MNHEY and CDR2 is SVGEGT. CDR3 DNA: TGTGCCAGCAGTTCCCCGGGAGAGGGACAGCTCAATGAGCAGTTCTTC. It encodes CASSSPGEGQLNEQFF.

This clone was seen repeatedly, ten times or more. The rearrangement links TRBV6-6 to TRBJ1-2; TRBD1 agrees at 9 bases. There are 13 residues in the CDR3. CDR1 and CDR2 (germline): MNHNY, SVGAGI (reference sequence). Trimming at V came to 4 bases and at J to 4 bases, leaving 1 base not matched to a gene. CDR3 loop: CASSWTGAYGYTF. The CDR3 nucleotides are TGTGCCAGCAGTTGGACAGGGGCCTATGGCTACACCTTC.

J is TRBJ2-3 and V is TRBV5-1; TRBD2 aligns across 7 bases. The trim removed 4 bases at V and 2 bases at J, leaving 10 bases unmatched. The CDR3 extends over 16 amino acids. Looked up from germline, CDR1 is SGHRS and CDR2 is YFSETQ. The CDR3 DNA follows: TGCGCCAGCAGCCTCCAGGCTAGCGGACTCACAGATACGCAGTATTTT. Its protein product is CASSLQASGLTDTQYF.

The CDR3 protein is CASSPGADTQYF. DNA for the CDR3: TGTGCCAGCTCCCCAGGGGCGGATACGCAGTATTTT. This chain uses TRBV19 with TRBJ2-3, with D possibly matching TRBD1 (6 bases). The length of the CDR3 is 12 residues. V was cut by 9 bases and J by 6 bases, with 13 bases left in between. Germline CDR1 and CDR2: LNHDA and SQIVND (reference sequence).

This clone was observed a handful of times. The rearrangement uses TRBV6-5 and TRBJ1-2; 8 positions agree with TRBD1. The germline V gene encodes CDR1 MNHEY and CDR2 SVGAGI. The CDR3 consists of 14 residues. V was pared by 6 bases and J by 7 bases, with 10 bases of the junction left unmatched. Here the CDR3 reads CASRNRGESGGYTF. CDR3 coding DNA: TGTGCCAGCAGGAACAGGGGGGAGAGTGGTGGCTACACCTTC.

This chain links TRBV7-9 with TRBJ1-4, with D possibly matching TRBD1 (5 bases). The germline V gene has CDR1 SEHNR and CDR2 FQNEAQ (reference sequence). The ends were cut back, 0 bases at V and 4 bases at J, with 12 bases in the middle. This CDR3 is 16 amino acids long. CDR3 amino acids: CASSLARPGINEKLFF. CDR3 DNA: TGTGCCAGCAGCTTAGCACGGCCAGGGATTAATGAAAAACTGTTTTTT.

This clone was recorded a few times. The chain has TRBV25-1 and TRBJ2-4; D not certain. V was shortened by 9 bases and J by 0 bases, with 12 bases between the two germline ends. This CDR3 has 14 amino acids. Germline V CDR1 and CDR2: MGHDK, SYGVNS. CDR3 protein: CASQAEGAKNIQYF. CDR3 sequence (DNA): TGTGCCAGTCAGGCCGAAGGAGCCAAAAACATTCAGTACTTC.

For the CDR3, the DNA is TGTGCCAGCAGTGAGACGGTCGGGGGGTACAGCGAGCAGTACTTC. Translating gives CASSETVGGYSEQYF. The chain has TRBV6-1 and TRBJ2-7; TRBD2 matches 7 bases. J was trimmed by 6 bases and V by 3 bases; bases with no gene match: 11. Germline values: CDR1 MNHNS, CDR2 SASEGT. There are 15 residues in the CDR3.

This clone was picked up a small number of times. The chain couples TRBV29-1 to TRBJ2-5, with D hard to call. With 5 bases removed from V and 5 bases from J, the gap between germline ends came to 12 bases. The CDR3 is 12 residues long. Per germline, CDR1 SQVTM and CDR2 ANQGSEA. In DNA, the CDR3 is TGCAGCGTTACGGGTGACGGCGAGACCCAGTACTTC. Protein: CSVTGDGETQYF.

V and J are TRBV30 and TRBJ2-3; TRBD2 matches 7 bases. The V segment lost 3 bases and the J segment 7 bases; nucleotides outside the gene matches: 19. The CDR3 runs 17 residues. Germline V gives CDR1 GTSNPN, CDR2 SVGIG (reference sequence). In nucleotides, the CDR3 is TGTGCCTGGAGGGCCTCGAGGGCTAGCGGCGCTGGGTATACGCAGTATTTT. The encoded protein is CAWRASRASGAGYTQYF.

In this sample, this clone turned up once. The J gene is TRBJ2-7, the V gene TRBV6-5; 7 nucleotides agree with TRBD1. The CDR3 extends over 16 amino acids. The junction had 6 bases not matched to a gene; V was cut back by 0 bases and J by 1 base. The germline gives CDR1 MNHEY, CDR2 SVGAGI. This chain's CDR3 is CASSYSSGQVSYEQYF. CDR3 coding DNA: TGTGCCAGCAGTTACTCATCTGGACAGGTTTCCTACGAGCAGTACTTC.